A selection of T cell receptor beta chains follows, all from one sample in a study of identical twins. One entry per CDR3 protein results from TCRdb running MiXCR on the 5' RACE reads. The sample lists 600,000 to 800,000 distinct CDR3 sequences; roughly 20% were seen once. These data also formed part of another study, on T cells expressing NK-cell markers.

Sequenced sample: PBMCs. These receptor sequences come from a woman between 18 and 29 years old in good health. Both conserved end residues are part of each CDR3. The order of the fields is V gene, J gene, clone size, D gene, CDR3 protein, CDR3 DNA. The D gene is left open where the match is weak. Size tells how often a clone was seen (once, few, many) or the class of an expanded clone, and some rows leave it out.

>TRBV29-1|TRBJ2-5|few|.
CSATGTLETQYF
TGCAGCGCGACAGGTACTTTGGAGACCCAGTACTTC
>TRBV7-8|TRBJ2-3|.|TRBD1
CASSFRQGSSTDTQYF
TGTGCCAGCAGCTTTAGACAGGGCTCTAGCACAGATACGCAGTATTTT
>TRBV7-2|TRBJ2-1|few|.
CASSLGKLSYNEQFF
TGTGCCAGCAGCTTAGGGAAGTTGTCCTACAATGAGCAGTTCTTC
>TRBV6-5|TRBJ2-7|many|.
CASSSRRTSYEQYF
TGTGCCAGCAGTTCTAGACGAACGTCCTACGAGCAGTACTTC
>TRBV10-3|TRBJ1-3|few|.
CAISVAGNTIYF
TGTGCCATCAGTGTAGCTGGAAACACCATATATTTT
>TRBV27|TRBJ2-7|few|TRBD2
CASLPGLAYEQYF
TGTGCCAGCCTACCGGGACTAGCCTACGAGCAGTACTTC
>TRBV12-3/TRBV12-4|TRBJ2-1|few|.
CASSPPARASTYNEQFF
TGTGCCAGCAGCCCCCCTGCCCGGGCAAGCACCTACAATGAGCAGTTCTTC
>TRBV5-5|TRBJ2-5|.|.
CASSLSPKGGETQYF
TGTGCCAGCAGCTTGTCTCCGAAGGGAGGAGAGACCCAGTACTTC
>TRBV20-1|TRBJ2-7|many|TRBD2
CSARPLTSGSSYEQYF
TGCAGTGCCCGGCCCCTTACTAGCGGGTCATCCTACGAGCAGTACTTC
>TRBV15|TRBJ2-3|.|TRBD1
CATSRSGTDTDTQYF
TGTGCCACCAGCAGGTCCGGGACAGACACAGATACGCAGTATTTT
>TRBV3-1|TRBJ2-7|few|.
CASSALGFYEQYF
TGTGCCAGCAGCGCCTTGGGATTCTACGAGCAGTACTTC
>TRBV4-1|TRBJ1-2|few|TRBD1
CASSQEGTGNYGYTF
TGCGCCAGCAGCCAAGAAGGGACAGGGAACTATGGCTACACCTTC
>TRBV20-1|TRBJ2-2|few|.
CSASGTNTGELFF
TGCAGTGCTAGCGGAACGAACACCGGGGAGCTGTTTTTT
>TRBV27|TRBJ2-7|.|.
CANATSAAHEQYF
TGTGCCAACGCAACCAGCGCGGCCCACGAGCAGTACTTC
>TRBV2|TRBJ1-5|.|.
CASSGRQVQPQHF
TGTGCCAGCAGTGGGCGACAGGTTCAGCCCCAGCATTTT
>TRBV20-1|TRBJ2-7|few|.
CSVGTHEQYF
TGCAGTGTAGGCACGCACGAGCAGTACTTC
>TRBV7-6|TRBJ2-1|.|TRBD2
CASSLAWTSGSGLYNEQFF
TGTGCCAGCAGCTTAGCGTGGACTAGCGGGAGTGGCCTGTACAATGAGCAGTTCTTC
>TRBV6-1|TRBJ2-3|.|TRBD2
CASGLAGGSTDTQYF
TGTGCCAGCGGATTAGCGGGGGGGAGCACAGATACGCAGTATTTT
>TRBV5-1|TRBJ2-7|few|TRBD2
CASSDTLLANRYEQYF
TGCGCCAGCAGCGACACCCTACTAGCGAACCGCTACGAGCAGTACTTC
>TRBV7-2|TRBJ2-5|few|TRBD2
CASSPRGVSGGTQYF
TGTGCCAGCAGTCCCCGGGGGGTGTCTGGAGGGACCCAGTACTTC
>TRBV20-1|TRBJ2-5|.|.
CSALQGSGQETQYF
TGCAGTGCTTTACAGGGAAGCGGACAAGAGACCCAGTACTTC
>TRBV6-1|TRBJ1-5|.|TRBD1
CARRQGEPQHF
TGTGCCCGAAGACAGGGAGAGCCCCAGCATTTT
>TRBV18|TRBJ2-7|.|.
CASSLSGTSLYQYF
TGTGCCAGCTCACTATCCGGGACAAGTCTATACCAGTACTTC